The 12 T cell receptor beta chains listed next were all sequenced from one sample in a study of cytomegalovirus exposure and HLA in healthy donors. PCR was performed using 60 Vbeta and 13 Jbeta primers. The method was immunoSEQ multiplex PCR; TCRdb's version includes in-frame clones alone and lacks a portion of them. The data show roughly 100,000 clones, approximately 80% seen once. Sequencing was carried out using PBMCs. These TCRs come from a female donor in good health and CMV-seropositive.

This chain's CDR3 is CASSDSSRYEQYF. In DNA form, the CDR3 reads TGTGCCAGCAGTGATAGTTCTAGATACGAGCAGTACTTC. V gene TRBV25-1 combines with J gene TRBJ2-7, with D hard to call. Trimming removed 3 bases at V and 4 bases at J, with 10 bases between. CDR1 MGHDK and CDR2 SYGVNS come from the germline V gene. The CDR3 has 13 amino acids.

This chain connects TRBV6-6 to TRBJ2-7; 11 bases match TRBD1. V gave up 6 bases and J gave up 5 bases; unmatched junction bases: 6. Germline V lookup: CDR1 MNHNY, CDR2 SVGAGI (reference sequence). This CDR3 has 14 residues. The CDR3 spells CASRWTGGGDEQYF. In DNA, the CDR3 is TGTGCCAGCAGGTGGACAGGGGGCGGGGACGAGCAGTACTTC.

J is TRBJ1-2 and V is TRBV6-4; 8 bases match TRBD1. V was clipped by 6 bases and J by 8 bases; unmatched bases: 11. CDR3 length: 14 amino acids. Germline assignment: CDR1 MRHNA and CDR2 SNTAGT. The CDR3: CASSSRSGGAGYTF. The CDR3 DNA follows: TGTGCCAGCAGCTCGCGCTCAGGGGGCGCAGGCTACACCTTC.

The rearrangement links TRBV4-1 to TRBJ1-4, with 7 bases lining up with TRBD1. The CDR3 covers 14 residues. Germline lookup yields CDR1 MGHRA and CDR2 YSYEKL. After removal of 1 base from V and 4 bases from J, the junction contained 0 bases not matched to a gene. In DNA form, the CDR3 reads TGCGCCAGCAGCCAAGGGGACAGTAATGAAAAACTGTTTTTT. It encodes CASSQGDSNEKLFF.

The chain recombines TRBV25-1 with TRBJ2-3; D is ambiguous. Trimming took off 2 bases at V and 0 bases at J, with 9 bases between the two ends. CDR1 is MGHDK, CDR2 SYGVNS, per germline. CDR3 length equals 15 residues. CDR3 bases: TGTGCCAGCAGTGAAATGGCAATTAGCACAGATACGCAGTATTTT. It translates to CASSEMAISTDTQYF.

The V gene is TRBV10-1, the J gene TRBJ2-7; D is possibly TRBD2 (6 bases). The germline CDR1 and CDR2 sequences are WNHNN and SYGVQD (reference sequence). This CDR3 spans 15 amino acids. The ends were cut back, 4 bases at V and 4 bases at J, with 17 bases in the middle. CDR3 region: CASSGVPAGPYEQYF. DNA of the CDR3: TGCGCCAGCAGTGGGGTCCCCGCGGGACCGTACGAGCAGTACTTC.

This chain joins TRBV6-1 and TRBJ2-4; 7 nucleotides match TRBD1. V was pared by 10 bases and J by 6 bases, with 6 bases of the junction left unmatched. This CDR3 region has 12 residues. The germline V gene has CDR1 MNHNS and CDR2 SASEGT. The CDR3 region is CATGTDLNIQYF. CDR3 sequence (DNA): TGTGCCACCGGGACAGACCTAAACATTCAGTACTTC.

The chain employs TRBV19 and TRBJ2-1; the match to TRBD1 covers 7 bases. This CDR3 has 15 residues. V lost 3 bases, J lost 7 bases, and 9 bases stayed unmatched. The V gene's germline CDR1 is LNHDA and CDR2 SQIVND (reference sequence). The CDR3 sequence: CASSIRGGRRNEQFF. Here the CDR3 DNA reads TGTGCCAGTAGTATTCGAGGGGGCAGAAGGAATGAGCAGTTCTTC.

The chain uses TRBV7-9 and TRBJ2-3; a weak D match, TRBD2 (6 bases). Trimming removed 3 bases from V and 1 base from J, with 14 bases in between. This CDR3 region has 16 residues. Germline CDR1 and CDR2: SEHNR and FQNEAQ (reference sequence). CDR3 in amino acids: CASSLDGASGTDTQYF. CDR3 DNA sequence: TGTGCCAGCAGCTTGGACGGGGCTAGCGGCACAGATACGCAGTATTTT.

The sample holds a few counts of this clone. The chain combines TRBV4-3 with TRBJ2-3, with 11 nucleotides matching TRBD2. CDR3 length equals 15 residues. CDR1 is LGHNA, CDR2 YSLEER, per germline. V shed 5 bases and J 5 bases; nucleotides not matched to a gene: 6. CDR3 sequence: CASSLAGGLGDTQYF. The CDR3 DNA follows: TGCGCCAGCAGCTTAGCGGGGGGGCTGGGAGATACGCAGTATTTT.

This clone came up a few times. The chain has TRBV7-2 and TRBJ1-2, with 8 bases matching TRBD1. Looked up from germline, CDR1 is SGHTA and CDR2 is FQGNSA. The CDR3 extends over 13 amino acids. V gave up 3 bases and J gave up 6 bases; unmatched junction bases: 3. This CDR3 reads CASSLTGVHGYTF. DNA of the CDR3: TGTGCCAGCAGCTTGACAGGGGTGCATGGCTACACCTTC.

This sequence joins TRBV28 and TRBJ2-7, with D perhaps matching TRBD2 (5 bases). CDR1 is MDHEN, CDR2 SYDVKM, per germline. Deletions cut 6 bases from V and 1 base from J, with 13 bases between. This CDR3 spans 14 amino acids. The CDR3: CASSPERVSYEQYF. In DNA form, the CDR3 reads TGTGCCAGCAGCCCAGAGAGGGTTTCCTACGAGCAGTACTTC. Full variable domain (outside the CDR3, taken from reference TRBV28 and TRBJ2-7): DVKVTQSSRYLVKRTGEKVFLECVQDMDHENMFWYRQDPGLGLRLIYFSYDVKMKEKGDIPEGYSVSREKKERFSLILESASTNQTSMYLCASSPERVSYEQYFGPGTRLTVT.